The rows below give T cell receptor beta chains drawn from one sample of a study of cytomegalovirus exposure and HLA in healthy donors. The assay was immunoSEQ multiplex PCR, and TCRdb's table has in-frame clones only and misses some. The sample carries about 160,000 clones, approximately 81% recorded once. Sequences were obtained from PBMCs. The receptors here all came from a woman aged 25 to 39 in good health and CMV-seropositive. The CDR3 runs from the conserved cysteine through the conserved F or W. The D gene is left open where the match is weak. Rows may omit the clone size; those that give it use once, few, many or a size class.

j_gene	v_gene	abundance	d_gene	CDR3nt	CDR3aa
TRBJ1-4	TRBV28	NA	TRBD1	TGTGCCAGCAGCGTACAGGGGGACCAAGCCGAAAAACTGTTTTTT	CASSVQGDQAEKLFF
TRBJ2-5	TRBV2	NA	TRBD1	TGTGCCACGGGACAGCAAGAGACCCAGTACTTC	CATGQQETQYF
TRBJ2-6	TRBV5-6	NA	TRBD1	TGTGCCAGCAGCTTGGACAGGGGAACCGGGGCCAACGTCCTGACTTTC	CASSLDRGTGANVLTF
TRBJ2-7	TRBV5-1	NA	TRBD1	TGCGCCAGCAGCGCGATCCCGGGACAGGGTACCTACGAGCAGTACTTC	CASSAIPGQGTYEQYF
TRBJ1-1	TRBV28	NA	TRBD1	TGTGCCAGCAGTTTGGGGACAGGGTTTGAAGCTTTCTTT	CASSLGTGFEAFF
TRBJ2-5	TRBV4-3	NA	TRBD2	TGCGCCAGCAGCCTCGGGGGGGGGATCGGAGGAGAGACCCAGTACTTC	CASSLGGGIGGETQYF
TRBJ1-2	TRBV10-2	NA	NA	TGCGCCAGCAGTGAGTCGTTAAGGGGGTTCGTCTATGGCTACACCTTC	CASSESLRGFVYGYTF
TRBJ1-4	TRBV6-1	NA	NA	TGTGCCAGCAGACTAACGGTTGGACTGTTTTTT	CASRLTVGLFF
TRBJ1-2	TRBV2	NA	TRBD1	TGTGCCAGCAGTTACAGGGGGAATAGTTATGGCTACACCTTC	CASSYRGNSYGYTF
TRBJ1-4	TRBV27	NA	NA	TGTGCCAGCAGTCTGAACGAAGGACAAAGGTTTAAGGATGAAAAACTGTTTTTT	CASSLNEGQRFKDEKLFF
TRBJ1-2	TRBV6-5	NA	TRBD1	TGTGCCAGCAGTTACGACAGGGGATATGGCTACACCTTC	CASSYDRGYGYTF
TRBJ1-2	TRBV5-1	NA	TRBD1	TGCGCCAGCAGCCTGGGACAGGGGGTGACTGTTAACTATGGCTACACCTTC	CASSLGQGVTVNYGYTF
TRBJ2-7	TRBV5-4	NA	TRBD2	TGTGCCAGCAGCTTGGAGGCTAGCGGGGGCTTCGAGCAGTACTTC	CASSLEASGGFEQYF
TRBJ2-3	TRBV10-3	NA	NA	TGTGCCATCAGTAGAGGGGGATCAGATACGCAGTATTTT	CAISRGGSDTQYF
TRBJ1-2	TRBV9	NA	TRBD1	TGTGCCAGCAGCCAGAAAGGGACAGGGGTAAGGTATGGCTACACCTTC	CASSQKGTGVRYGYTF
TRBJ2-1	TRBV4-1	few	TRBD2	TGCGCCAGCAGCCAAGATCCGGGGGGAGGGCAGTTCTTC	CASSQDPGGGQFF
TRBJ1-4	TRBV9	NA	TRBD1	TGTGCCAGCAGCGCAGGACAGGGGATTGAAAAACTGTTTTTT	CASSAGQGIEKLFF
TRBJ2-6	TRBV7-9	once	NA	TGTGCCAGCAGCTTAACGGACAGCTGGGCCAACGTCCTGACTTTC	CASSLTDSWANVLTF
TRBJ2-2	TRBV2	NA	TRBD2	TGTGCCAGCAGTCAGGGACTAGCCGCCGGGGAACTGTTTTTT	CASSQGLAAGELFF
TRBJ2-5	TRBV4-2	NA	TRBD2	TGTGCCAGCAGCCCGACTAGCGGGGGGGAAAAGACCCAGTACTTC	CASSPTSGGEKTQYF
TRBJ1-6	TRBV10-3	NA	TRBD1	TGTGCCATCAGGGAGGGACAGGGGACTTTGGGATCACCCCTCCACTTT	CAIREGQGTLGSPLHF
TRBJ2-7	TRBV18	NA	NA	TGTGCCAGCTCACCAAGGGGGGGCCCCTACGAGCAGTACTTC	CASSPRGGPYEQYF
TRBJ1-5	TRBV19	once	TRBD1	TGTGCCAGTAGTTTCCGGGACAGGGGGCAGCCCCAGCATTTT	CASSFRDRGQPQHF
TRBJ2-1	TRBV4-1	NA	NA	TGCGCCAGCAGCCATAGGGGAGGTTTCGACAATGAGCAGTTCTTC	CASSHRGGFDNEQFF
TRBJ1-4	TRBV7-9	NA	NA	TGTGCCAGCAGCTCGCAGGGGGAAAAACTGTTTTTT	CASSSQGEKLFF
TRBJ2-2	TRBV9	NA	NA	TGTGCCAGCAGCGGTGGGTGGTCACGGGGCACCGGGGAGCTGTTTTTT	CASSGGWSRGTGELFF
TRBJ2-2	TRBV5-5	NA	NA	TGTGCCAGCAGCCTATACGCGAACACCGGGGAGCTGTTTTTT	CASSLYANTGELFF
TRBJ1-6	TRBV6-1	NA	NA	TGTGCCAGCAGTGAAGCTTACGGGGAATATTCACCCCTCCACTTT	CASSEAYGEYSPLHF
TRBJ1-1	TRBV7-2	many	NA	TGTGCCAGCAGCTTAAGTCCAGGGGATACTGAAGCTTTCTTT	CASSLSPGDTEAFF
TRBJ1-3	TRBV2	NA	NA	TGTGCCAGCAGTGAGTCAAGGGGCGGAAACACCATATATTTT	CASSESRGGNTIYF
TRBJ2-1	TRBV19	few	NA	TGTGCCAGTATTCGCGGCAAGGCTTACAATGAGCAGTTCTTC	CASIRGKAYNEQFF
TRBJ2-7	TRBV5-6	NA	NA	TGTGCCAGCAGCTTTCCGGGATACGAGCAGTACTTC	CASSFPGYEQYF
TRBJ2-7	TRBV5-1	NA	TRBD2	TGCGCCAGCAGCTCCGGGACTAGCGGGGCGGTCTACGAGCAGTACTTC	CASSSGTSGAVYEQYF
TRBJ2-7	TRBV14	NA	NA	TGTGCCAGCAGCTCCCGGGGGGCCACCTACGAGCAGTACTTC	CASSSRGATYEQYF
TRBJ2-2	TRBV7-9	NA	TRBD1	TGTGCCAGCAGCTTTTGGACAGGGTCCGCCGGGGAGCTGTTTTTT	CASSFWTGSAGELFF
TRBJ1-1	TRBV7-9	few	NA	TGTGCCAGCAGCTTAGTGGCAGCTGAAGCTTTCTTT	CASSLVAAEAFF
TRBJ1-1	TRBV29-1	NA	NA	TGCAGCGTTTCCGAAGGGGCGGCTTTCTTT	CSVSEGAAFF
TRBJ1-5	TRBV4-3	NA	TRBD1	TGCGCCAGCAGCCAAGATCGGGCAGGGGGACAGCCCCAGCATTTT	CASSQDRAGGQPQHF
TRBJ1-5	TRBV19	NA	TRBD1	TGTGCCAGTAGCTCGGGACAGGGGACCAATCAGCCCCAGCATTTT	CASSSGQGTNQPQHF
TRBJ2-7	TRBV7-2	NA	TRBD2	TGTGCCAGCAGCTTAGCTTCGGGGCTAGCGGGGGCCTACGAGCAGTACTTC	CASSLASGLAGAYEQYF
TRBJ1-2	TRBV6-5	NA	NA	TGTGCCAGCAGTTACTTCGGACAGCACTATGGCTACACCTTC	CASSYFGQHYGYTF
TRBJ2-3	TRBV27	NA	TRBD1	TGTGCCAGCAGTTTTGCGACCGGGACAGGGGCCTCTAGCACAGATACGCAGTATTTT	CASSFATGTGASSTDTQYF
TRBJ2-5	TRBV10-3	NA	NA	TGTGCCATCAGTGCAGCAGGGGGGGAGACCCAGTACTTC	CAISAAGGETQYF
TRBJ1-5	TRBV7-6	NA	NA	TGTGCCAGCAGCTTAGTGGCGGGGGATAGCAATCAGCCCCAGCATTTT	CASSLVAGDSNQPQHF
TRBJ1-1	TRBV4-1	NA	TRBD1	TGCGCCAGCAGCCAAACGACAGGGCATGAAGCTTTCTTT	CASSQTTGHEAFF
TRBJ1-5	TRBV7-2	few	TRBD1	TGTGCCAGCAGCTTATACCCAGGGGGTGGTCAGCCCCAGCATTTT	CASSLYPGGGQPQHF
TRBJ1-2	TRBV6-6	NA	NA	TGTGCCAGCAGTTATATTCAGGGTCGGAGCTATGGCTACACCTTC	CASSYIQGRSYGYTF
TRBJ2-7	TRBV10-3	NA	TRBD1	TGTGCCATCAGTGGGGGACAGTCCTACGAGCAGTACTTC	CAISGGQSYEQYF
TRBJ2-3	TRBV30	NA	TRBD1	TGTGCCTGGAGTGCAAGGACAGGTCTCACAGATACGCAGTATTTT	CAWSARTGLTDTQYF
TRBJ2-5	TRBV27	few	NA	TGTGCCAGCAGGGAAGGGGGCCAAGAGACCCAGTACTTC	CASREGGQETQYF
TRBJ2-7	TRBV28	NA	TRBD1	TGTGCCAGCAGTCCACCCCCGGGACAGGGGTCCTACGAGCAGTACTTC	CASSPPPGQGSYEQYF
TRBJ2-5	TRBV4-3	few	NA	TGCGCCAGCAGCCAAGAGGGACATTCGGCGTTGGAGACCCAGTACTTC	CASSQEGHSALETQYF
TRBJ2-7	TRBV2	NA	TRBD1	TGTGCCAGCAGGAGACAGGGTAAAGTGTACGAGCAGTACTTC	CASRRQGKVYEQYF